The clone carrying this T cell receptor (beta chain) has only one observation. Its antigen is still unknown. The data belong to a study of CD8 T cells in Susac syndrome. The study, taken as a whole, reports: The study's TCR sequencing and HLA analysis covered a relatively small number of individuals, and the study acknowledged this.

Reverse transcription used about 0.5 to 1 ug RNA and random hexamers. In TCRdb, the immunoSEQ multiplex PCR reads were re-called with MiXCR into one record per CDR3 protein. Of some 180,000 distinct CDR3 sequences detected, just under 95% appear once; the ten largest clones hold 0.1%. The length of the CDR3 is 11 residues. V gave up 5 bases and J gave up 9 bases, with 9 bases separating them. In germline, CDR1 is MDHEN, CDR2 SYDVKM. Controls comprised healthy donors matched for age and sex. Both CD4+ and CD8+ T cells were negatively isolated, and TEMRA cells underwent FACS enrichment. The gene calls are TRBV28 and TRBJ2-3; tentatively, D is TRBD1 (6 bases). The sample comprised CD4+ T cells from PBMCs. This TCR came from a human donor in good health. Written as DNA, the CDR3 is TGTGCCAGCAGTGACACAGGGACGCAGTATTTT. As protein: CASSDTGTQYF.